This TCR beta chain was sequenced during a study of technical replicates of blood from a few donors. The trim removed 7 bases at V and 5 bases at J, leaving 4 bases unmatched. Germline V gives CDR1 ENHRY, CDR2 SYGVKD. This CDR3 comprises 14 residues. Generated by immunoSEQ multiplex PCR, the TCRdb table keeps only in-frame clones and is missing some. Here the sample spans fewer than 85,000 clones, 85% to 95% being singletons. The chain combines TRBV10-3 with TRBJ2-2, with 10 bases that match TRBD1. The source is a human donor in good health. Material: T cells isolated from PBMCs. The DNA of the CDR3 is TGTGCCATCACGGACAGGGGGACGACCGGGGAGCTGTTTTTT. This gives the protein CAITDRGTTGELFF.